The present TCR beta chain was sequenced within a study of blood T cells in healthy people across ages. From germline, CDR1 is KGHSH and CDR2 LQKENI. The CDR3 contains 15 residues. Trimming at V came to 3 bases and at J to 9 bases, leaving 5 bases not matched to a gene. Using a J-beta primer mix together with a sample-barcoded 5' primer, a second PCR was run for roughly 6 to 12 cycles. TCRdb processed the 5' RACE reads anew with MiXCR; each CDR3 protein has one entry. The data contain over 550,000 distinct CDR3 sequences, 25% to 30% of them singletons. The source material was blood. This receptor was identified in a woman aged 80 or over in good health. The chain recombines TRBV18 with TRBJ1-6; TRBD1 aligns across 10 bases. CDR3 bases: TGTGCCAGCTCACCCCCGGGACAGGGGATTTCACCCCTCCACTTT. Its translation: CASSPPGQGISPLHF.